Listed here are 5 T cell receptor beta chains from one sample, sequenced in a study of blood T cell repertoires in COVID-19. Repertoires were generated with immunoSEQ multiplex PCR, while TCRdb's copy carries only in-frame clones and drops some. The sample carries about 200,000 clones, approximately 87% recorded once. Sequencing was done on a sample of peripheral blood. These receptors originate from a woman in her forties or fifties with acute or convalescent COVID-19.

The rearrangement uses TRBV9 and TRBJ1-1; tentatively, D is TRBD1 (6 bases). There are 15 residues in the CDR3. V shed 0 bases and J shed 6 bases, with 15 bases lying between them. Germline-derived CDR1 and CDR2 are SGDLS and YYNGEE. The chain's CDR3 is CASSVAPGTPPEAFF. The CDR3 DNA follows: TGTGCCAGCAGCGTAGCTCCGGGGACACCGCCTGAAGCTTTCTTT.

This chain joins TRBV10-2 and TRBJ1-5, with D hard to call. The CDR3 runs to 14 residues. In germline, CDR1 is WSHSY, CDR2 SAAADI. V gave up 0 bases and J gave up 7 bases, with 10 bases separating them. Here the CDR3 DNA reads TGCGCCAGCAGTGAGTCGGTCGCAAGCCAGCCCCAGCATTTT. Encoded protein: CASSESVASQPQHF.

The CDR3 loop reads CASSPTWVAGVAEQFF. CDR3 in DNA: TGTGCCAGCTCACCGACCTGGGTAGCGGGAGTTGCTGAGCAGTTCTTC. The rearrangement uses TRBV18 and TRBJ2-1; 9 bases fit TRBD2. Germline V gene lookup returns CDR1 KGHSH and CDR2 LQKENI. The CDR3 has 16 amino acids. The ends lost 3 bases at V and 9 bases at J; junction bases unmatched: 12.

The rearrangement links TRBV13 to TRBJ2-5; 10 bases are a match to TRBD1. Trimming at V came to 6 bases and at J to 5 bases, leaving 6 bases not matched to a gene. Germline CDR1 is PRHDT and CDR2 is FYEKMQ (reference sequence). The CDR3 extends over 14 amino acids. The CDR3, as DNA: TGTGCCAGCAGACCAGACAGGGGGCCTGAGACCCAGTACTTC. This encodes CASRPDRGPETQYF.

The chain is built from TRBV5-1 and TRBJ2-1; TRBD2 might be the D (6 bases). CDR3 length: 14 amino acids. Germline CDR1 and CDR2: SGHRS and YFSETQ. V was shortened by 4 bases and J by 3 bases, with 11 bases between the two germline ends. The CDR3 coding sequence is TGCGCCAGCAGCCGACTAGGGAACTACAATGAGCAGTTCTTC. Translated: CASSRLGNYNEQFF.